This TCR beta chain was found in a study of follicular helper T cells after annual influenza vaccination. The germline gives CDR1 MNHEY, CDR2 SMNVEV (reference sequence). The junction had 15 bases not matched to a gene; V was cut back by 5 bases and J by 1 base. This CDR3 is built from 19 residues. Sample time point: 2015-2016 season, pre-vaccination. Vaccine contraindications, substance abuse, HIV/AIDS, active malignancy and active illness excluded donors. Between about 40 and 100 mL of blood was drawn per time point. Produced via immunoSEQ multiplex PCR; TCRdb's table is partial and in-frame only. The repertoire has some 12,000 clones, about 80% of them found once; the top ten carry 3.6%.

The starting material was CXCR5+ CD38- circulating T follicular helper cells from blood, obtained on the day of influenza vaccination. Subset indicated: circulating Tfh, non-naive CD4+CXCR5+PD-1+ (ICOS+CD38+ or ICOS-CD38-). The chain links TRBV27 to TRBJ2-2; 8 bases align to TRBD2. This clonotype was obtained from an adult who received the influenza vaccine. The CDR3 DNA reads TGTGCCAGCAGTAAAACAACCTTTCGGGGGGGCGGGAACACCGGGGAGCTGTTTTTT. It yields the protein CASSKTTFRGGGNTGELFF.